This TCR beta chain was recorded in a study of shared clonotypes between healthy human individuals (dated by TCRdb to the early 2020s). Background for the entire study: Three men and a couple of women, aged 18 to 49 years, made up the cohort. For each donor, CD4 naive and CD4 memory were each run on three plates, CD8 naive on two plates, and CD8 memory on one plate. The study deeply sequenced blood TCR repertoires of roughly five healthy adults to estimate repertoire size and the extent of clonotype sharing between individuals. Libraries were prepared and TCR repertoires were sequenced by different laboratories using diverse techniques, in order to increase sequencing depth and limit assay-specific biases. Leukapheresis yielded between about 0.94 and 9 billion PBMCs per donor.

TCR CDR3 regions were amplified from genomic DNA by multiplex PCR using the deep immunoSEQ assay. Extracted genomic DNA from each cell subset was spread evenly across all wells of several immunoSEQ 96-well plates, with each plate serving as a replicate. For sorted subsets, each replicate PCR was loaded with 150 to 250 ng genomic DNA, equivalent to some 27,000 T cell genomes. Purified libraries were quantified with a Qubit 3.0 fluorometer, sized on a Bioanalyzer 2100, and re-quantified with the KAPA Library Quantification kit. Every immunoSEQ 96-well plate was sequenced on a separate single-read 150-cycle Illumina NextSeq 550 flow cell. On the study's bioinformatics: Because the immunoSEQ output included only junctional sequences and no quality scores, the filtering could not be the same as the filtering used for full-length reads. Sequences were annotated with PyIR, a Python wrapper for IgBLAST v1.9, and V/J genes and CDR3 were assigned using IMGT germline references. Any read was removed if the V/J assignment was weak (E-value above 1e-6), the CDR3 was missing, or the read contained stop codons, out-of-frame junctions, or ambiguous translated residues. A V3J clonotype was defined by an identical inferred V gene, J gene, and CDR3 amino acid sequence. To compute the percentage overlap between repertoires, the number of shared unique clonotypes was divided by the size of the smaller repertoire. Three approaches were used to assess repertoire richness: RTK rarefaction, the Chao1 estimator, and Recon v2.1 estimates of unobserved clonotypes. OLGA was used to compute generation probabilities for all TCRbeta clonotypes that the gDNA method yielded from a few donors. TCRdb retrieved this table from immuneACCESS and kept in-frame rearrangements only. Not all clones are present; in checked studies, unresolved V genes account for under half, and no reason is known for the remainder. The V and J calls and the clone size are those of that table, but D and trimming were determined from the DNA. This sample comprises around 700,000 clones, 60% to 80% of them detected only once. The top ten clonotypes cover about 1.7% of the sample.

The donors were healthy, HIV-negative adults with no recently reported acute infections or vaccinations. Every donor was a Caucasian adult living in Nashville, Tennessee, USA. Magnetic negative selection was used to enrich CD4+ T cells, after which naive cells were positively selected on CD45RA and the negative fraction became the memory subset. Blood was collected by leukapheresis, and PBMCs were isolated by Ficoll-Histopaque density gradient centrifugation and then cryopreserved in liquid nitrogen vapor phase. Analytical flow cytometry was used to check the purity and quantity of each magnetically sorted T cell population. Genomic DNA was isolated from every sorted fraction and measured by UV absorbance on a Nanodrop 2000c. Points the paper makes about the study in general: Clonotypes shared by all four sorted-subset donors showed higher generation probabilities than non-shared clonotypes. Across a few donors, roughly 5.4% of naive CD4, 3% to 3.5% of naive CD8, 2.3% of memory CD4, and 0.4% to 0.45% of memory CD8 clonotypes were shared. Even with the large sequencing depth, rarefaction of the sorted-subset datasets indicated that sequencing was incomplete. The genetic and exposure-history diversity represented was limited by the small number of donors. Sampling was restricted to blood, and TCR repertoires in tissues likely differ from the TCR repertoires found in blood. Based on pairwise subsampling, the degree of clonotype sharing among donors was expected to be affected by sequencing depth. Estimated clonotype richness was generally larger for naive than for memory subsets.

This clone was observed a single time. Its antigen remains undetermined. No much larger clone is present one base from it, and per-base qualities are unavailable. V is reduced by 6 bases and J by 2 bases, leaving a spacing of 10 bases between them. The CDR1 and CDR2 encoded by the germline V gene are KGHSH and LQKENI. Measured from the cysteine to the phenylalanine, the CDR3 is 13 residues long. Only the CDR3 DNA stays, 39 bases, in frame from base 1. The chain employs TRBV18 and TRBJ2-5; possibly the D gene is TRBD1, per 6 matching bases. The receptor's source is a woman aged 25 to 39 in good health. The specimen was memory CD4+ T cells sorted from blood. In the paper's terms, the cell subset or site label means: CD45RA-negative fraction. CDR3 protein: CASSGTPQETQYF. The nucleotide sequence is TGTGCCAGCTCCGGGACACCACAAGAGACCCAGTACTTC. The CDR3, completed at both ends by the reference TRBV18 and TRBJ2-5 genes, gives the full variable domain NAGVMQNPRHLVRRRGQEARLRCSPMKGHSHVYWYRQLPEEGLKFMVYLQKENIIDESGMPKERFSAEFPKEGPSILRIQQVVRGDSAAYFCASSGTPQETQYFGPGTRLLVL.